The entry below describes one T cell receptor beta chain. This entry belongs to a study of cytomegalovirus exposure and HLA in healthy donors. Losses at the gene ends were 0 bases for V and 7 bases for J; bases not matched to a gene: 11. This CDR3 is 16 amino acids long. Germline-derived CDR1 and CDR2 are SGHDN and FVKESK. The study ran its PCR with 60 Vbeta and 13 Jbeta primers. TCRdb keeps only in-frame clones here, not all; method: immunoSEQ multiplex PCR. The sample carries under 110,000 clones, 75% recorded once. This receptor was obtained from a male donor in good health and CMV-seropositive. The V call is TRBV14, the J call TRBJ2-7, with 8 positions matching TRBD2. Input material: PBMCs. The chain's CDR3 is CASSQDLPAGVREQYF. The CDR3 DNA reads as TGTGCCAGCAGCCAAGATCTGCCAGCGGGAGTAAGGGAGCAGTACTTC.